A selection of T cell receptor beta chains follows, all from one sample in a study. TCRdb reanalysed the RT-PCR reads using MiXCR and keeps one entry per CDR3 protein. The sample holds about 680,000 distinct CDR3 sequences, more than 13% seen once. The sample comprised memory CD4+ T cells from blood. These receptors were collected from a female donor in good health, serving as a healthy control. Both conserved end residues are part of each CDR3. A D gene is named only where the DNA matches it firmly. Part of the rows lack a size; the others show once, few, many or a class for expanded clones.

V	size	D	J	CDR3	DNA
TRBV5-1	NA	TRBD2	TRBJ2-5	CASSLETGGRGETQYF	TGCGCCAGCAGCTTGGAAACGGGGGGGCGGGGAGAGACCCAGTACTTC
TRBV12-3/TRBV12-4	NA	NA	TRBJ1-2	CASSLNGRVYGYTF	TGTGCCAGCAGTTTAAACGGCAGGGTGTATGGCTACACCTTC
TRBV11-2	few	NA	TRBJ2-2	CASSLDPGVGELFF	TGTGCCAGCAGCTTAGACCCAGGGGTCGGGGAGCTGTTTTTT
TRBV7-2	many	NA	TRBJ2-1	CASSFLAKWDNEQFF	TGTGCCAGCAGCTTTTTAGCGAAATGGGACAATGAGCAGTTCTTC
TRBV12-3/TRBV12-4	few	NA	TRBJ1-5	CASIWSDQPQHF	TGTGCCAGCATCTGGAGCGATCAGCCCCAGCATTTT
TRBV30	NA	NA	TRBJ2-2	CAWSVVETGELFF	TGTGCCTGGAGTGTGGTCGAGACCGGGGAGCTGTTTTTT
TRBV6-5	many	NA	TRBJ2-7	CASSYLGPRDEQYF	TGTGCCAGCAGTTACCTCGGGCCGCGGGACGAGCAGTACTTC
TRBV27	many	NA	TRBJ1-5	CASSLRAGNQPQHF	TGTGCCAGCAGTTTAAGGGCAGGTAATCAGCCCCAGCATTTT
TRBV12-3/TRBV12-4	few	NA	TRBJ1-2	CASSLSVTHGYTF	TGTGCCAGCAGTTTATCCGTTACCCATGGCTACACCTTC
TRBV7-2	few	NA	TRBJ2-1	CASSLAYDNEQFF	TGTGCCAGCAGCTTAGCTTACGACAATGAGCAGTTCTTC
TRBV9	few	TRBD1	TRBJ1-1	CASSVGYGGQRVTEAFF	TGTGCCAGCAGCGTAGGGTATGGGGGACAGCGGGTCACTGAAGCTTTCTTT
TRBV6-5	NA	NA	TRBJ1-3	CASSQGGRNTIYF	TGTGCCAGCAGCCAAGGGGGTCGCAACACCATATATTTT
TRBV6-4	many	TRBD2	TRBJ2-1	CASSKAGVDEQFF	TGTGCCAGCAGTAAAGCGGGAGTGGATGAGCAGTTCTTC
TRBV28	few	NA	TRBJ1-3	CATSRSGGNTIYF	TGTGCCACCTCGAGGTCGGGTGGAAACACCATATATTTT
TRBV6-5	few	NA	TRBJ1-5	CASSYEADQPQHF	TGTGCCAGCAGTTACGAAGCGGATCAGCCCCAGCATTTT
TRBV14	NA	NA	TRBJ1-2	CASSQGTGMGYTF	TGTGCCAGCAGCCAAGGAACAGGGATGGGCTACACCTTC
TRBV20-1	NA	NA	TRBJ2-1	CSARAHPKDEQFF	TGCAGTGCTAGAGCCCACCCGAAGGATGAGCAGTTCTTC
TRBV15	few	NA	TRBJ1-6	CATSSGTRVSPLHF	TGTGCCACCAGCAGCGGGACAAGGGTCTCACCCCTCCACTTT
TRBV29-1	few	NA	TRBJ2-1	CSVEPQAGLDYNEQFF	TGCAGCGTTGAACCACAGGCAGGGCTGGACTACAATGAGCAGTTCTTC
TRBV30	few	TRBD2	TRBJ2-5	CAWGTKGRELVGQETQYF	TGTGCCTGGGGCACTAAGGGGCGGGAGTTGGTTGGGCAAGAGACCCAGTACTTC
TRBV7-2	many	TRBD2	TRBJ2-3	CASSLVGLAGNTDTQYF	TGTGCCAGCAGCTTAGTAGGACTAGCGGGGAACACAGATACGCAGTATTTT
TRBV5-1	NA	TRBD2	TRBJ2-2	CASSLVTSGPTGELFF	TGCGCCAGCAGCTTGGTGACTAGCGGGCCTACCGGGGAGCTGTTTTTT
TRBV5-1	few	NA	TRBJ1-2	CASSFTTAAQNYGYTF	TGCGCCAGCAGCTTCACGACGGCGGCGCAGAACTATGGCTACACCTTC
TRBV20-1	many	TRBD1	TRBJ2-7	CSAERQGHEQYF	TGCAGTGCAGAGAGACAGGGGCACGAGCAGTACTTC
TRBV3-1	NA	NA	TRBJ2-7	CASSQDGGQNAYEQYF	TGTGCCAGCAGCCAAGATGGCGGACAGAATGCCTACGAGCAGTACTTC
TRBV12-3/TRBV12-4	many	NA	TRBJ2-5	CASSSRDTETQYF	TGTGCCAGCAGTTCGCGGGACACAGAGACCCAGTACTTC
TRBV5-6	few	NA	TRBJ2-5	CASRFDTQGTQYF	TGTGCCAGCAGATTTGACACTCAAGGGACCCAGTACTTC
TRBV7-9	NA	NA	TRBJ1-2	CASSPGLTGFSTF	TGTGCCAGCAGCCCAGGGTTGACAGGATTTTCCACCTTC
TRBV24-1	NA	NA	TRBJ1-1	CATSAAGRTEAFF	TGTGCCACCAGTGCCGCCGGCCGAACAGAAGCTTTCTTT
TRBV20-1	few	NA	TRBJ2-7	CSADLQGLGQYF	TGCAGTGCCGACCTCCAGGGATTGGGGCAGTACTTC
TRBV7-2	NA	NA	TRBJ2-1	CASSFNWDNYNEQFF	TGTGCCAGCAGCTTCAACTGGGACAACTACAATGAGCAGTTCTTC
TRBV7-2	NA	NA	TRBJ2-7	CASSEQGISYEQYF	TGTGCCAGCAGCGAACAGGGTATCTCCTACGAGCAGTACTTC
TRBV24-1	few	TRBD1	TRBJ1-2	CATSDRQGYGYTF	TGTGCCACCAGTGACCGACAGGGGTATGGCTACACCTTC
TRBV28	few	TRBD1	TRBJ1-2	CASSLTGQTAGYGYTF	TGTGCCAGCAGTTTAACGGGACAGACAGCGGGCTATGGCTACACCTTC
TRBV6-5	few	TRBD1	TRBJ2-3	CASSYSLTGDTDTQYF	TGTGCCAGCAGTTACTCTTTGACAGGGGATACAGATACGCAGTATTTT
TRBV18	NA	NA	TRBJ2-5	CASSPPTRIQETQYF	TGTGCCAGCTCACCACCCACGAGGATACAAGAGACCCAGTACTTC
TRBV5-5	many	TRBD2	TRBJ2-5	CASSLVPGGPQETQYF	TGTGCCAGCAGCTTGGTTCCGGGAGGGCCTCAAGAGACCCAGTACTTC
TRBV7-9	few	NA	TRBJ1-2	CASSLSAVGYTF	TGTGCCAGCAGCTTATCAGCCGTAGGCTACACCTTC
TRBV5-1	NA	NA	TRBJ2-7	CASSLLKDGGEQYF	TGCGCCAGCAGCTTACTCAAGGACGGAGGAGAGCAGTACTTC
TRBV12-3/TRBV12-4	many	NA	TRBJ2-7	CASSFDSGQYF	TGTGCCAGCAGTTTCGATAGTGGGCAGTACTTC
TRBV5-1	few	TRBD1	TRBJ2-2	CASSRISGTVNTGELFF	TGCGCCAGCAGCCGGATTTCCGGGACAGTGAACACCGGGGAGCTGTTTTTT
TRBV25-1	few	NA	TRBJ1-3	CASSELGGTTGNTIYF	TGTGCCAGCAGTGAATTGGGGGGGACGACAGGAAACACCATATATTTT
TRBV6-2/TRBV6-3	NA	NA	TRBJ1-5	CASSSGGRGRNQPQHF	TGTGCCAGCAGTTCTGGGGGACGGGGCCGGAATCAGCCCCAGCATTTT